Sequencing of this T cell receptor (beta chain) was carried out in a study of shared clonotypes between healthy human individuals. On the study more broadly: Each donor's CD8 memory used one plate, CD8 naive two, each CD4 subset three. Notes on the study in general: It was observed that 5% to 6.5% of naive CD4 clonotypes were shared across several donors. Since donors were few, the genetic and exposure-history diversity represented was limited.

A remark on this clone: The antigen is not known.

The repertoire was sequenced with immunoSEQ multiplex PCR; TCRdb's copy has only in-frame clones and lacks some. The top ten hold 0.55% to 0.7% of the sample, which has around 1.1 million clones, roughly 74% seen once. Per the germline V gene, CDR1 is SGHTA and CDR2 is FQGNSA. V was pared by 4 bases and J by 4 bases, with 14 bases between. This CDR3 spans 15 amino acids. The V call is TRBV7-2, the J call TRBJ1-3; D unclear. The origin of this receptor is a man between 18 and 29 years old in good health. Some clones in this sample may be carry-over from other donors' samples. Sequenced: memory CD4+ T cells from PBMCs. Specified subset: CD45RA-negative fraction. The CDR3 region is CASSYVSAEGNTIYF. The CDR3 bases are TGTGCCAGCAGCTACGTGAGCGCCGAGGGAAACACCATATATTTT. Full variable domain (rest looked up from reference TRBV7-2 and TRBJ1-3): GAGVSQSPSNKVTEKGKDVELRCDPISGHTALYWYRQSLGQGLEFLIYFQGNSAPDKSGLPSDRFSAERTGGSVSTLTIQRTQQEDSAVYLCASSYVSAEGNTIYFGEGSWLTVV.